This T cell receptor (beta chain) was captured in a study of cytomegalovirus exposure and HLA in healthy donors. Study-wide findings and caveats: The authors assumed roughly uniform sequencing depth across donors for presence/absence analyses.

Healthy individuals who donated bone marrow served as the donors. PCR involved 60 Vbeta and 13 Jbeta primers. Per the study methods: As a later analysis found, there were 80 million or so unique TCR beta chains, of which roughly 11 million were shared. The assay was immunoSEQ multiplex PCR, and TCRdb's table has in-frame clones only and misses some. That table gives V, J and clone size, and the DNA gave D and trimming. The sample totals some 180,000 clones. About this clone: The antigen is not known.

There are 13 residues in the CDR3. Trimming pared 8 bases from V and 4 bases from J, leaving 13 bases between. CDR1 MDHEN and CDR2 SYDVKM come from the germline V gene. Specimen: PBMCs. The receptor comes from a man aged 30 to 39 in good health and CMV-seronegative. The chain joins TRBV28 to TRBJ2-3; weak D call: TRBD2 (5 bases). The CDR3 sequence: CASWTSQADTQYF. Written as DNA, the CDR3 is TGTGCCAGCTGGACTTCTCAGGCAGATACGCAGTATTTT.